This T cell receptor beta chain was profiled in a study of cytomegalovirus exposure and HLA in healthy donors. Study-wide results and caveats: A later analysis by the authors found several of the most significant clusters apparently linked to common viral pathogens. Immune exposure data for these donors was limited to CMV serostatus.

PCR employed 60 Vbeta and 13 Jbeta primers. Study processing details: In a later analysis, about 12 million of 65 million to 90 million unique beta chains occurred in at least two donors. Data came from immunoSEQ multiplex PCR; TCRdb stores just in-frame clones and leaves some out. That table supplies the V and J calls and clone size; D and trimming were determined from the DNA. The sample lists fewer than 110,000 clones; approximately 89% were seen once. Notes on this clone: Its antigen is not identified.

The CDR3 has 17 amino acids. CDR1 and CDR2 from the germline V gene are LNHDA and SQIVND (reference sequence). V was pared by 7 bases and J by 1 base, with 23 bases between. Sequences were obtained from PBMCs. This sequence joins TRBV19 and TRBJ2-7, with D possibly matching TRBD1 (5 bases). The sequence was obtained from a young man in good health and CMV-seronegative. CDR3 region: CASKDIYGVSLSYEQYF. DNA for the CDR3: TGTGCCAGTAAGGACATCTATGGCGTTTCGTTGTCCTACGAGCAGTACTTC.